This T cell receptor beta chain was documented in a study of post-analysis software for immune sequencing data. The study, taken as a whole, reports: The study found TRBV5-6, TRBV5-1 and TRBV20-1 among four to six TRBV segments more frequent in patients than controls.

Concerning this clonotype itself: Its antigen is not known.

Unique molecular identifiers were carried by the TCR beta cDNA libraries. Each CDR3 protein gets one entry after TCRdb re-called the PCR reads with MiXCR. This sample has 350,000 to 500,000 distinct CDR3 sequences; 30% to 45% occur once, and the top ten carry 7.6%. V lost 2 bases and J lost 2, with 21 bases in between. The CDR3 spans 18 residues. Germline-derived CDR1 and CDR2 are ENHRY and SYGVKD. This clonotype originated in a girl aged 2-10 years with multiple sclerosis. The rearrangement uses TRBV10-3 and TRBJ1-2, with D maybe TRBD1 (6 bases). Sequenced sample: blood. CDR3 protein: CAISETPIGGGLNYGYTF. The CDR3, as DNA: TGTGCCATCAGTGAGACACCGATCGGGGGGGGCCTGAACTATGGCTACACCTTC.